This record looks at one T cell receptor (beta chain) sequence and its context. The clone's antigen remains unknown. No base-level quality is on record; no much larger clone is a single base apart. This entry comes from a study of T cell responses to AZD1222 COVID-19 vaccine (TCRdb year 2021). Regarding the research as a whole: TCR sequencing covered fewer than 250 trial participants: 207 given two doses of AZD1222 and 26 given two doses of MenACWY control vaccine. Trial participants were enrolled by age into 18-55, 56-69 and 70-plus year subgroups, with 148, 28 and 57 TCR-sequenced participants respectively.

CDR1 is given as ENHRY and CDR2 as SYGVKD, both from the germline V gene. Including the terminal cysteine and phenylalanine, the CDR3 comprises 13 residues. Kept here is only the CDR3 DNA, which spans 39 bases and is read in frame from base 1. V loses 10 bases, J loses 1 base, and the germline ends lie 13 bases apart. The CDR3 regions of human TCRbeta chains were analyzed by immunosequencing. Per the source publication's procedure: TCRs in the repertoires were compared against a reference library of SARS-CoV-2-specific TCRs that had been generated with the MIRA antigen-specificity platform. Breadth was defined as the fraction of unique TCRs that were SARS-CoV-2-associated, and depth was defined as the fraction of total T cells that were SARS-CoV-2-associated. Using the MIRA data, each spike-specific TCR was mapped to the spike region that the TCR reacts to and placed in a CD4 or CD8 class. Log10-transformed breadth and depth values were compared by one-way ANOVA with Sidak's multiple comparisons tests. TCRdb carries this immuneACCESS record with in-frame sequences only. Its versions omit some clonotypes, under half of them owing to an unresolved V gene in the studies checked, with the rest unexplained. For V, J and clone size, that table is used; D and trimming come from the DNA. The sample includes 140,000 to 150,000 clones, with roughly 90% observed a single time. The top ten hold roughly 1.5% of the sample.

According to the study, the label for this sample's time point signals: about 28 days (+/-7) after the second vaccine dose. Because spike-specific TCR depth and breadth did not differ between the two schedules, AZD1222 recipients who got a second dose at roughly 4 weeks were pooled with those who got a second dose at roughly 12 weeks. Vaccinee samples were obtained from the UK trials COV001 and COV002, which included a single-blind randomized controlled phase 2/3 trial of AZD1222 (ChAdOx1 nCoV-19) in healthy adults. For TCRbeta chain sequencing, PBMC samples were collected from trial participants at day 0 and at day 28 after the second dose. The research as a whole found: Spike-specific TCR breadth and depth rose significantly after two AZD1222 doses compared with day 0 and with MenACWY recipients. Epitopes outside the regions mutated in the B.1.351 and B.1.1.7 variants were reportedly recognized by nearly half of the unique spike-specific TCRs. The 56-69-year group was small, and its depth increase did not reach significance, likely because of low power. Conclusions about previously exposed vaccinees were limited because only six AZD1222 recipients were SARS-CoV-2 seropositive at baseline. Vaccine-associated CD4 TCRs spanned the whole spike protein, with dominant responses in regions 160-218 and 743-854. Participants were mostly white British, with more females than males. The authors suggested clonal diversity may have been underestimated. No day 14 peak-response samples were available, so repertoires were characterized only after the peak T cell response.

This sequence was found in an adult who received the AZD1222 COVID-19 vaccine. The chain links TRBV10-3 with TRBJ1-2; the D region possibly corresponds to TRBD1 (6 bases align). The sequencing used peripheral blood, collected 28 days after the second AZD1222 dose. The DNA sequence is given as TGTGCCACCAAGGGGGATATTAACTATGGCTACACCTTC. This sequence encodes CATKGDINYGYTF.